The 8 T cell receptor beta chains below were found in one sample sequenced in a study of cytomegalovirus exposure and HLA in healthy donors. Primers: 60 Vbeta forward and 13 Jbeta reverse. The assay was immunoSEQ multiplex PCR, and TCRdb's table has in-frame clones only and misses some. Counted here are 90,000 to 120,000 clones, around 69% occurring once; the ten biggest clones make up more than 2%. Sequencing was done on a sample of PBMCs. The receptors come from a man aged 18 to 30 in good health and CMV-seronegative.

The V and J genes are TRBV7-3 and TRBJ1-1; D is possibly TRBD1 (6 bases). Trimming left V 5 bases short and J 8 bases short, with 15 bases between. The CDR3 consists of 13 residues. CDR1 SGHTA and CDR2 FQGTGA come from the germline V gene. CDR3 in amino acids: CASSTSGGAEAFF. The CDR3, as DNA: TGTGCCAGCAGCACCTCGGGGGGCGCGGAAGCTTTCTTT. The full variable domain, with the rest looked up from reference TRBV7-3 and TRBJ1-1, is GAGVSQTPSNKVTEKGKYVELRCDPISGHTALYWYRQSLGQGPEFLIYFQGTGAADDSGLPNDRFFAVRPEGSVSTLKIQRTERGDSAVYLCASSTSGGAEAFFGQGTRLTVV.

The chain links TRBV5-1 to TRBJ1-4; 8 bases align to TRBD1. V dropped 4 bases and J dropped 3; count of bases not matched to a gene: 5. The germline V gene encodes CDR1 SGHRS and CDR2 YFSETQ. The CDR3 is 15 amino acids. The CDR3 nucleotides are TGCGCCAGCAGCGGCGTGACAGGGGCTAATGAAAAACTGTTTTTT. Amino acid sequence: CASSGVTGANEKLFF.

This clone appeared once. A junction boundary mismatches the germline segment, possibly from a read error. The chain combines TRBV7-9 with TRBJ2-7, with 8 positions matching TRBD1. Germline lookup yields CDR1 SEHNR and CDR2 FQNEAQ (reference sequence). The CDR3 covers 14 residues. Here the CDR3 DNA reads TGTTCCAGCAGAGTAGCGGCAGGGGGCAACGAGCAGTACTTC. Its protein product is CSSRVAAGGNEQYF.

Here the CDR3 reads CASAEQGNTEAFF. The CDR3 nucleotides read TGTGCTAGTGCTGAACAGGGGAACACTGAAGCTTTCTTT. The chain employs TRBV12-5 and TRBJ1-1, with D possibly matching TRBD1 (6 bases). Germline values: CDR1 LGHNT, CDR2 FRNRAP. The CDR3 covers 13 residues. V lost 7 bases and J lost 1, with 10 bases in between.

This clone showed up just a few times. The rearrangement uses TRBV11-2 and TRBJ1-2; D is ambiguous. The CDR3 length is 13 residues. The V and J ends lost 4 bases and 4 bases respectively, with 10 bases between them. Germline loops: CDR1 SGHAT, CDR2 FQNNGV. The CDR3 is CASSSQRVYGYTF. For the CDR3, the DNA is TGTGCCAGCAGCTCTCAGAGGGTCTATGGCTACACCTTC.

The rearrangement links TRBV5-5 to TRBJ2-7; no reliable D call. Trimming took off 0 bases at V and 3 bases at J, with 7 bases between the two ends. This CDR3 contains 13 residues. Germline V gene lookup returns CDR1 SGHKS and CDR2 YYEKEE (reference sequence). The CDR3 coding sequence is TGTGCCAGCAGCTTGGACAGAGTCTACGAGCAGTACTTC. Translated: CASSLDRVYEQYF.

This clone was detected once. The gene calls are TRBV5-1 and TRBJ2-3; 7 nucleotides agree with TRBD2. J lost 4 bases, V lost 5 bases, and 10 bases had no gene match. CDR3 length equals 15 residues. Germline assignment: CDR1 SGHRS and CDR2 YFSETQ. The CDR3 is CASSHGEGRADTQYF. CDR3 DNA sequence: TGCGCCAGCAGTCATGGGGAGGGGCGGGCAGATACGCAGTATTTT.

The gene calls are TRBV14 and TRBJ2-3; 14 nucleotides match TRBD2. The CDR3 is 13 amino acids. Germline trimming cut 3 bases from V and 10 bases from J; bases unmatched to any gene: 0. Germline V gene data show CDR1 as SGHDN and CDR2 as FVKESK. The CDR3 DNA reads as TGTGCCAGCAGCCAGGGACTAGCGGGGGCGCAGTATTTT. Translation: CASSQGLAGAQYF. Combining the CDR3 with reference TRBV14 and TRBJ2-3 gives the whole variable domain EAGVTQFPSHSVIEKGQTVTLRCDPISGHDNLYWYRRVMGKEIKFLLHFVKESKQDESGMPNNRFLAERTGGTYSTLKVQPAELEDSGVYFCASSQGLAGAQYFGPGTRLTVL.